This paragraph reports one TCR beta chain. The source of the sample is a study of early T cells in non-severe SARS-CoV-2 infection. The length of the CDR3 is 13 residues. V was pared by 1 base and J by 5 bases, with 8 bases between. In germline, CDR1 is LGHDT, CDR2 YNNKEL (reference sequence). TCRdb processed the 5' RACE reads anew with MiXCR; each CDR3 protein has one entry. The table shows fewer than 75,000 distinct CDR3 sequences, with 20% occurring only once. The sequence was collected from an adult who was a healthcare worker with PCR-confirmed SARS-CoV-2 infection or an uninfected control (not recorded which). This specimen was whole blood, taken at baseline. The chain is built from TRBV3-1 and TRBJ2-5; no definite D call. The CDR3 nucleotides read TGTGCCAGCAGCCAAGGCGCGAGGGAGACCCAGTACTTC. Translation gives CASSQGARETQYF.